These T cell receptor beta chains were read from a single sample in a study of vaccination effects on CD4 cells after COVID-19. Which antigens these TCRs recognize remains unknown. Data came from immunoSEQ multiplex PCR; TCRdb stores just in-frame clones and leaves some out. The sample comprises more than 20,000 clones, about 72% of which are singletons, and around 8.4% rests with the top ten. Sequenced here: CD4+ T cells from PBMCs cultured with HCoV-229E spike peptides, sampled after COVID-19 vaccination. These receptors were obtained from a human donor who received a COVID-19 vaccine. The CDR3 runs from the conserved cysteine through the conserved F or W. D genes are given only for firm matches. Some rows have no size entry. The others give once, few or many, or a class for an expanded clone.

D gene,clone size,J gene,V gene,CDR3 protein,CDR3 DNA
TRBD2,.,TRBJ2-3,TRBV5-4,CASSPGLAANTDTQYF,TGTGCCAGCAGCCCGGGACTAGCGGCAAACACAGATACGCAGTATTTT
.,.,TRBJ1-6,TRBV27,CASSLWWSGSSNSPLHF,TGTGCCAGCAGTTTATGGTGGAGTGGGTCTTCAAATTCACCCCTCCACTTT
.,once,TRBJ2-2,TRBV18,CASSPPQGWGSNTGELFF,TGTGCCAGCTCACCACCGCAGGGATGGGGGTCAAACACCGGGGAGCTGTTTTTT
.,.,TRBJ1-2,TRBV5-1,CASSLSAGELNYGYTF,TGCGCCAGCAGCTTGTCAGCAGGAGAGTTAAACTATGGCTACACCTTC
.,.,TRBJ2-3,TRBV9,CASSALEVRVTDTQYF,TGTGCCAGCAGCGCCCTAGAAGTGAGGGTCACAGATACGCAGTATTTT
.,.,TRBJ1-3,TRBV5-8,CASSHRAGNTIYF,TGTGCCAGCAGCCACAGGGCTGGAAACACCATATATTTT
.,.,TRBJ2-7,TRBV7-8,CASSPNPSTEQYF,TGTGCCAGCAGCCCGAATCCTTCTACCGAGCAGTACTTC
TRBD1,.,TRBJ1-1,TRBV12-5,CASGRDSQNTEAFF,TGTGCTAGTGGCCGGGACAGTCAGAACACTGAAGCTTTCTTT
.,.,TRBJ1-4,TRBV7-9,CASSRETGKLFF,TGTGCCAGCAGCCGGGAGACAGGAAAACTGTTTTTT
.,.,TRBJ2-7,TRBV27,CASSAQGNYEQYF,TGTGCCAGCAGTGCTCAGGGCAACTACGAGCAGTACTTC
.,.,TRBJ1-2,TRBV9,CASSVLPDRPQSGYTF,TGTGCCAGCAGCGTCCTCCCAGACAGGCCCCAAAGTGGCTACACCTTC
.,.,TRBJ1-6,TRBV19,CASSISRDNSPLHF,TGTGCCAGTAGTATATCGCGGGATAATTCACCCCTCCACTTT
TRBD2,.,TRBJ2-1,TRBV10-3,CAISDLGLADSYNEQFF,TGTGCCATCAGTGACCTCGGACTAGCGGATAGTTACAATGAGCAGTTCTTC
.,.,TRBJ1-1,TRBV5-8,CASENTEAFF,TGTGCCAGCGAAAACACTGAAGCTTTCTTT
.,few,TRBJ1-4,TRBV5-1,CASSSQGATNEKLFF,TGCGCCAGCAGCTCCCAGGGAGCAACTAATGAAAAACTGTTTTTT
.,.,TRBJ2-7,TRBV2,CASSEPITTEQYF,TGTGCCAGCAGTGAACCAATCACTACGGAGCAGTACTTC